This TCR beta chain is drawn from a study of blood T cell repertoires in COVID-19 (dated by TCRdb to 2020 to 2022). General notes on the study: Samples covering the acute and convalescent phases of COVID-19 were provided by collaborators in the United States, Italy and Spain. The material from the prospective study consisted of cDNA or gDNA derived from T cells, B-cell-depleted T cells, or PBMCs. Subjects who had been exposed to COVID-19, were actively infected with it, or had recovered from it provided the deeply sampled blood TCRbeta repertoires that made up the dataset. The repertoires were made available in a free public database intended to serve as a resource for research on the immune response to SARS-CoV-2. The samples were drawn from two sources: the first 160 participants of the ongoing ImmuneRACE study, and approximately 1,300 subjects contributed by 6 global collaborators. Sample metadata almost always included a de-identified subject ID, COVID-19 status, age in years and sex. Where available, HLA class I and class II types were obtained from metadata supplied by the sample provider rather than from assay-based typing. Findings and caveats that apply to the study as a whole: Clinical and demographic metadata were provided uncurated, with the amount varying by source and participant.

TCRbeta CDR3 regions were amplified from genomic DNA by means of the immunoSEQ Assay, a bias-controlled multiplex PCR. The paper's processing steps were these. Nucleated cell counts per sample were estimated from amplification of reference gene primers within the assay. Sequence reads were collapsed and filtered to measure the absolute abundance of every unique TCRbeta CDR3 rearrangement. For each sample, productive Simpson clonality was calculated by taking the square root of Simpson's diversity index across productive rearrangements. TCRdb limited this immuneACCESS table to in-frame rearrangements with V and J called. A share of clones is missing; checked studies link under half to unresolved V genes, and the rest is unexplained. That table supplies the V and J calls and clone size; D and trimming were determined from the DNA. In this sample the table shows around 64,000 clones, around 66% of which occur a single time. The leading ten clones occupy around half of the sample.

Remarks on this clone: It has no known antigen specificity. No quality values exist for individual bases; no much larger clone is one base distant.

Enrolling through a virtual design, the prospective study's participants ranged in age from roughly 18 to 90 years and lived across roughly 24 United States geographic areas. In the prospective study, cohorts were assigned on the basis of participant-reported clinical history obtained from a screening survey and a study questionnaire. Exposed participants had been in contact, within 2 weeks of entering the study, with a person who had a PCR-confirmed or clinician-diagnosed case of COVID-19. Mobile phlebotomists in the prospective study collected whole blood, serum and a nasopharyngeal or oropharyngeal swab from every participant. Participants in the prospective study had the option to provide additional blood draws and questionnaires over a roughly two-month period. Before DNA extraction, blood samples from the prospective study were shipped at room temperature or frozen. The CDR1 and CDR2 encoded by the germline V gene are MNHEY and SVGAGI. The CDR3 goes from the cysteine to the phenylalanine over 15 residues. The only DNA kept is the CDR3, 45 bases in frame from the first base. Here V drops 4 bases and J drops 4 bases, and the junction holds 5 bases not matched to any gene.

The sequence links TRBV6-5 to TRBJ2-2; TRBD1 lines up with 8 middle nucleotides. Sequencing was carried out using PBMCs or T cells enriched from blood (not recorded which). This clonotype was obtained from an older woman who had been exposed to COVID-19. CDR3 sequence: CASSSDRGSTGELFF. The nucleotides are TGTGCCAGCAGTTCAGACAGGGGTAGCACCGGGGAGCTGTTTTTT.